The 8 T cell receptor beta chains below come from one sample, sequenced in a study of regulatory T cells in long-lasting Graves disease. Assembly of TCR beta libraries relied on iRepertoire HTBI primers together with Arm-PCR of CDR3 regions. One entry per CDR3 protein, called by TCRdb with MiXCR from the multiplex PCR reads. The sample carries a few hundred thousand distinct CDR3 sequences, around 17% recorded once. Time point specified: newly diagnosed GD, antithyroid drugs for less than 3 months. PBMC RNA was the source of the TCR library. These data were also reused for a study on T cells in Graves' hyperthyroidism and ophthalmopathy.

The starting material was peripheral blood mononuclear cells (PBMCs), obtained at new diagnosis, from a patient treated with antithyroid drugs. The receptor set was obtained from a woman younger than 30 with Graves disease.

Many counts were recorded for this clonotype. This sequence joins TRBV3-1 and TRBJ2-3; D perhaps matches TRBD2 (5 bases). CDR1 and CDR2 (germline): LGHDT, YNNKEL (reference sequence). This CDR3 comprises 14 residues. Deletions cut 3 bases from V and 3 bases from J, with 10 bases between. CDR3 sequence: CASSHRERTDTQYF. In DNA form, the CDR3 reads TGTGCCAGCAGCCATAGGGAGAGAACAGATACGCAGTATTTT.

This clonotype was detected ten times or more. V and J are TRBV27 and TRBJ1-3; D remains ambiguous. Trimming pared 5 bases from V and 1 base from J, leaving 6 bases between. This CDR3 has 13 residues. Germline CDR1 MNHEY, CDR2 SMNVEV (reference sequence). The CDR3 loop is CASSLRSGNTIYF. The CDR3 DNA follows: TGTGCCAGCAGTCTCCGATCTGGAAACACCATATATTTT.

Many counts were recorded for this clonotype. The genes are TRBV7-3 and TRBJ2-1; TRBD2 matches at 13 bases. Germline loops: CDR1 SGHTA, CDR2 FQGTGA. J was trimmed by 7 bases and V by 5 bases; bases with no gene match: 5. This CDR3 has 15 residues. The CDR3 DNA reads TGTGCCAGCAGCACTAGCGGGAGGGGGAAGAATGAGCAGTTCTTC. Encoded protein: CASSTSGRGKNEQFF.

This clonotype occurred many times. The J gene is TRBJ2-1, the V gene TRBV5-8, with D unclear. Germline V lookup: CDR1 SGHTS, CDR2 YDEGEE. The CDR3 covers 11 residues. Trimming took off 0 bases at V and 9 bases at J, with 4 bases between the two ends. This CDR3 reads CASSLDTEQFF. The CDR3 coding sequence is TGTGCCAGCAGCTTGGACACTGAGCAGTTCTTC.

This clonotype was observed many times. The V and J genes are TRBV7-8 and TRBJ2-5, with 10 bases identical to TRBD2. This CDR3 region has 16 residues. Germline CDR1 and CDR2: SGHVS and FQNEAQ. J gave up 4 bases and V 5 bases, and 10 bases lay outside the gene matches. The CDR3 nucleotides read TGTGCCAGCAGCGCTTCTCAGCGGGAGGGGCGAGAGACCCAGTACTTC. Its protein product is CASSASQREGRETQYF.

This chain connects TRBV6-2 or TRBV6-3 to TRBJ2-1; D may be TRBD2 (5 bases). Germline V gene lookup returns CDR1 MNHEY and CDR2 SVGEGT. V lost 6 bases, J lost 5 bases, and 20 bases lay in between. CDR3 length: 16 amino acids. The CDR3 spells CASSPRGQPRNNEQFF. The CDR3, as DNA: TGTGCCAGCAGCCCCCGAGGGCAACCGAGGAACAATGAGCAGTTCTTC.

As for this clonotype: An end of the junction differs from the germline gene, which may be a read error. V and J are TRBV7-9 and TRBJ1-4; tentatively, D is TRBD1 (6 bases). Germline assignment: CDR1 SEHNR and CDR2 FQNEAQ (reference sequence). The length of the CDR3 is 14 residues. The CDR3 DNA is TGTGCCAGCAGCTTATCCGGGGGCGATGAAAAACCGTTTTTT. It translates to CASSLSGGDEKPFF.

This clonotype was picked up many times. J is TRBJ1-5 and V is TRBV28; D ambiguous. CDR1 is MDHEN and CDR2 is SYDVKM in the germline V gene. The V end was cut by 11 bases, the J end by 7 bases, with 15 bases between. The CDR3 has 12 residues. DNA for the CDR3: TGTGCCTCAACGAAAAGTAAGCAGCCCCAGCATTTT. Its translation: CASTKSKQPQHF.